This T cell receptor (beta chain) was sequenced in a study of blood T cells in healthy people across ages. General study findings and limits: Getting older went along with TCR beta diversity per million T cells dropping roughly linearly.

This clonotype appeared a few times. Its antigen remains unknown. The germline V gene encodes CDR1 SGHRS and CDR2 YFSETQ. The CDR3 consists of 14 residues. V was clipped by 10 bases and J by 1 base, with 17 bases between them. Per individual sample, total RNA of at least 5.5 micrograms was extracted. Then a second PCR, running roughly 6 to 11 cycles, was carried out with a sample-barcoded 5' primer and a J-beta primer mix. Each CDR3 protein gets one entry after TCRdb re-called the 5' RACE reads with MiXCR. The top ten clones hold about 22% of a sample with more than 650,000 distinct CDR3 sequences, around a fifth of them seen once.

The chain employs TRBV5-1 and TRBJ1-1; tentative D call: TRBD1 (6 bases). This sequence was found in a man between 65 and 85 years old in good health. The sample taken for sequencing was blood. The CDR3 loop reads CAGTWTDGNTEAFF. The CDR3 nucleotides are TGCGCCGGCACCTGGACAGACGGGAACACTGAAGCTTTCTTT.